The subject of this entry is one T cell receptor beta chain. The antigen remains unidentified. V dropped 6 bases and J dropped 6; count of bases not matched to a gene: 6. Germline assignment: CDR1 SNHLY and CDR2 FYNNEI. The length of the CDR3 is 13 residues. Each single cDNA molecule received a unique molecular identifier. MiXCR was run by TCRdb on the 5' RACE reads, yielding one entry per CDR3 protein. The sample contains about 71,000 distinct CDR3 sequences, roughly 13% of which appear only once. The data derive from a study of early T cells in non-severe SARS-CoV-2 infection. Study as a whole: It was bulk RNA from unsorted whole blood that was sequenced, and the chains were unpaired. Study results and caveats: Missing private and CD4 specificities, VDJdb matching favored anti-spike CD8 responses.

This clonotype originated in an adult who was a healthcare worker with PCR-confirmed SARS-CoV-2 infection or an uninfected control (not recorded which). The material sequenced was whole blood. This chain joins TRBV2 and TRBJ1-2, with 8 bases aligning to TRBD1. The CDR3 reads CASSVGQGDGYTF. The CDR3 nucleotides are TGTGCCAGCAGCGTAGGACAGGGCGATGGCTACACCTTC.